This T cell receptor beta chain came from a study of blood T cell repertoires in COVID-19. Study summary: T cells, B-cell-depleted T cells, or PBMCs supplied cDNA or gDNA.

Assay used: immunoSEQ multiplex PCR; TCRdb lists only in-frame clones, some missing. Among over 300,000 clones, around 84% were seen once, and the ten largest hold about 9.4%. Individuals drawn from under 30 US areas were roughly 18 to 100 years old. The recovered donors of Cohort 3 showed two negative PCRs, clearance, or symptom resolution. The source is a woman aged 18-35 years who had recovered from COVID-19. Sequencing was carried out using PBMCs or T cells enriched from blood (not recorded which).

CDR3 coding DNA: TGTGCCAGTCAAAGGGGAAGGGGTAATTCACCCCTCCACTTT. Protein: CASQRGRGNSPLHF. The chain links TRBV19 to TRBJ1-6, with a tentative D call TRBD1 (5 bases). Germline CDR1 and CDR2: LNHDA and SQIVND (reference sequence). The CDR3 contains 14 residues. V lost 8 bases and J lost 6, with 14 bases in between.